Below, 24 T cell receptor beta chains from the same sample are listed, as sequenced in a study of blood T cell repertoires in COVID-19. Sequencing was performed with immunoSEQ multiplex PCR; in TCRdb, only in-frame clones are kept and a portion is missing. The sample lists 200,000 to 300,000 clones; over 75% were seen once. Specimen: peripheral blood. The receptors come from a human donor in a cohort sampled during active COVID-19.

CDR3 bases: TGTGCCAGCCGGGACAGGGGACGACAAAACACCGGGGAGCTGTTTTTT. It codes for CASRDRGRQNTGELFF. This rearrangement joins TRBV19 to TRBJ2-2; TRBD1 matches 10 bases. The germline gives CDR1 LNHDA, CDR2 SQIVND (reference sequence). This CDR3 is built from 16 residues. Germline trimming cut 9 bases from V and 2 bases from J; bases unmatched to any gene: 9.

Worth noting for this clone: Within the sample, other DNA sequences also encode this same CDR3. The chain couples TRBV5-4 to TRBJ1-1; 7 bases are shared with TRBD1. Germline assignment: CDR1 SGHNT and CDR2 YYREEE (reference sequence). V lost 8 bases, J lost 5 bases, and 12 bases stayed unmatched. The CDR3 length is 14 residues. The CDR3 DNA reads TGTGCCAGTAGCCCAACAGGGGTGAGGACTGAAGCTTTCTTT. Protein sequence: CASSPTGVRTEAFF.

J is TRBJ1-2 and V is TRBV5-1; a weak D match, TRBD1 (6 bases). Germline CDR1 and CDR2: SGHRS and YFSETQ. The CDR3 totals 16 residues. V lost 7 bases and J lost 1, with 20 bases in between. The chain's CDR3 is CASSDSPGQNNYGYTF. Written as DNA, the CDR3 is TGCGCCAGCTCCGATTCCCCGGGACAAAATAACTATGGCTACACCTTC.

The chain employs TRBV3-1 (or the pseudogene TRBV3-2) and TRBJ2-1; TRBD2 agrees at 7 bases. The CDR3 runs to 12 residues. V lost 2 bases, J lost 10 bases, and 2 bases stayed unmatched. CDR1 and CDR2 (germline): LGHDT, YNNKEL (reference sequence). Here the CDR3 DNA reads TGTGCCAGCAGCCAAACTAGCGAAGAGCAGTTCTTC. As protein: CASSQTSEEQFF.

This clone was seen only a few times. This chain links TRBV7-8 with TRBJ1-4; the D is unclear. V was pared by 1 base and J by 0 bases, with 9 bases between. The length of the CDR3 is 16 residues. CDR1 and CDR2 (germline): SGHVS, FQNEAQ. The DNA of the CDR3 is TGTGCCAGCAGCTTAGGCCCGGGTGCAACTAATGAAAAACTGTTTTTT. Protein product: CASSLGPGATNEKLFF.

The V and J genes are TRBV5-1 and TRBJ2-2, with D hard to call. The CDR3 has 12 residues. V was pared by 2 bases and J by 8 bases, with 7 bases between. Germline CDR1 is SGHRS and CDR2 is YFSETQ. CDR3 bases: TGCGCCAGCAGCTTATCAACAGGGGAGCTGTTTTTT. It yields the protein CASSLSTGELFF. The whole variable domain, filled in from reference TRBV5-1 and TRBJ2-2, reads KAGVTQTPRYLIKTRGQQVTLSCSPISGHRSVSWYQQTPGQGLQFLFEYFSETQRNKGNFPGRFSGRQFSNSRSEMNVSTLELGDSALYLCASSLSTGELFFGEGSRLTVL.

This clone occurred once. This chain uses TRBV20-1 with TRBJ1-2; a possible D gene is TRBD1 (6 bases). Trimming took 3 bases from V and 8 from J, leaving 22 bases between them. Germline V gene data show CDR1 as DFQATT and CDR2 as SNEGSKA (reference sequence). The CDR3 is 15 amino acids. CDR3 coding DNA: TGCAGTGCTAGTAGGCGGCAGGGAGGGGGATTCGGCTACACCTTC. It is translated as CSASRRQGGGFGYTF.

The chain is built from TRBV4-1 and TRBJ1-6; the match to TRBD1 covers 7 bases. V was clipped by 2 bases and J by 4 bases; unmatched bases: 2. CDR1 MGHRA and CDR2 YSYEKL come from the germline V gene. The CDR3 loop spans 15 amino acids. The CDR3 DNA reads TGCGCCAGCAGCCAAAGACAGGGTTATAATTCACCCCTCCACTTT. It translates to CASSQRQGYNSPLHF.

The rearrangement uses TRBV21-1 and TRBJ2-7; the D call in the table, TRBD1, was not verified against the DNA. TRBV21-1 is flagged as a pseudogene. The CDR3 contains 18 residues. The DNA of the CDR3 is TGTGCCAGCAGTAAGAACAGGGGGAAAGAGACGCCCTCCTACGAGCAGTACTTC. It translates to CASSKNRGKETPSYEQYF.

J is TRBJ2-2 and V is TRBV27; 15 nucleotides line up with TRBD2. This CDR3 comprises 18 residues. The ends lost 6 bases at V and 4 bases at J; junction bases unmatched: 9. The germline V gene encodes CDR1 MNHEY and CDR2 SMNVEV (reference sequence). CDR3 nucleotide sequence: TGTGCCAGCAGGATACCGGGACTAGCGGGAGGTGGCACCGGGGAGCTGTTTTTT. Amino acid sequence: CASRIPGLAGGGTGELFF.

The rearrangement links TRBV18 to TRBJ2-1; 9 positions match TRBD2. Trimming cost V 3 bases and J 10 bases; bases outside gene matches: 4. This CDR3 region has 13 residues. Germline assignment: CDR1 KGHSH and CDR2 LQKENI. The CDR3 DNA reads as TGTGCCAGCTCACCCCGAACTAGCGGGGAGCAGTTCTTC. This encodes CASSPRTSGEQFF.

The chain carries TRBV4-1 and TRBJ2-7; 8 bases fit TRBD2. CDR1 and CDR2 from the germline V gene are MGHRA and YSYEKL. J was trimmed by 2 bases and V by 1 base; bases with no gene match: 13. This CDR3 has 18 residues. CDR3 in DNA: TGCGCCAGCAGCCAAGTTCTTAGCGGGACCAAACTCACCTACGAGCAGTACTTC. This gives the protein CASSQVLSGTKLTYEQYF.

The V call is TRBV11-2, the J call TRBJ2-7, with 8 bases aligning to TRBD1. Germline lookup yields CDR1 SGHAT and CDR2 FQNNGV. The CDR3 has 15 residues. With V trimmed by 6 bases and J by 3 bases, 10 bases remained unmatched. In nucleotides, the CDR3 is TGTGCCAGCAGTGTATCAGGGGGCGCCGTCTACGAGCAGTACTTC. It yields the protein CASSVSGGAVYEQYF.

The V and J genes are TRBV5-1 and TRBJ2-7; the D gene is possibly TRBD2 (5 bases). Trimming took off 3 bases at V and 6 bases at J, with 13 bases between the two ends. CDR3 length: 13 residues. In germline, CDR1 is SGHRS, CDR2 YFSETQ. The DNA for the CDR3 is TGCGCCAGCAGCTACGAGGGCATATCCGAGCAGTACTTC. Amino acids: CASSYEGISEQYF.

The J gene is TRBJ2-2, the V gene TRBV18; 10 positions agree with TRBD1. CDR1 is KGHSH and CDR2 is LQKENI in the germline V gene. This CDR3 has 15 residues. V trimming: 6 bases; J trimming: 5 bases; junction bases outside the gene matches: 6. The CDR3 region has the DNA TGTGCCAGCTCGCCGGGACAGGGGAAAACCGGGGAGCTGTTTTTT. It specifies CASSPGQGKTGELFF.

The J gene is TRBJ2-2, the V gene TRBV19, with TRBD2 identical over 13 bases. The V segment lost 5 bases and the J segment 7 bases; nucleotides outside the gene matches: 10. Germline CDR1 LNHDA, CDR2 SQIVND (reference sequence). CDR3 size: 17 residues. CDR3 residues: CASSPRLAGGSIGELFF. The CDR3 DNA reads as TGTGCCAGTAGTCCTCGACTAGCGGGGGGCTCTATCGGGGAGCTGTTTTTT.

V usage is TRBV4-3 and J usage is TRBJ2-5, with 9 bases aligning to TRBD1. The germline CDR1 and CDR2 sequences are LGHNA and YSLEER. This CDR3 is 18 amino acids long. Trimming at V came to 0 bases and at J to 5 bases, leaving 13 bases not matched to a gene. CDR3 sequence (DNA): TGCGCCAGCAGCCAAGACCCCCCAGGAGACAGGGGGAGGGAGACCCAGTACTTC. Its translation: CASSQDPPGDRGRETQYF.

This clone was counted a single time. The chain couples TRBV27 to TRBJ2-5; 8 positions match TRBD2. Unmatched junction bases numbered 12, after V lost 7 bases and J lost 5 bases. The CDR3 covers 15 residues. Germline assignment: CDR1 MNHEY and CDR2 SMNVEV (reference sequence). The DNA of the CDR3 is TGTGCCAGCATGGTCCGCGACGGGAGGGTTGAGACCCAGTACTTC. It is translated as CASMVRDGRVETQYF.

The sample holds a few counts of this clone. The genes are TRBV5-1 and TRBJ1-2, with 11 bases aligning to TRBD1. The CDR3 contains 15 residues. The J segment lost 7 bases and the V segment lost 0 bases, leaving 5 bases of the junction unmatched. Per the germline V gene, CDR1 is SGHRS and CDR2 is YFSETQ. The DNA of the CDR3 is TGCGCCAGCAGCTTGGGACCCGGGACAGGGGGTGGCTACACCTTC. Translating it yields CASSLGPGTGGGYTF.

CDR3 sequence reads: CASSVGQPLSGNTIYF. The CDR3 DNA follows: TGTGCCAGCAGTGTGGGACAGCCTCTCTCTGGAAACACCATATATTTT. The V call is TRBV28, the J call TRBJ1-3; TRBD1 aligns across 7 bases. The CDR3 is 16 residues long. Per germline, CDR1 MDHEN and CDR2 SYDVKM. V trimming: 5 bases; J trimming: 0 bases; junction bases outside the gene matches: 7.

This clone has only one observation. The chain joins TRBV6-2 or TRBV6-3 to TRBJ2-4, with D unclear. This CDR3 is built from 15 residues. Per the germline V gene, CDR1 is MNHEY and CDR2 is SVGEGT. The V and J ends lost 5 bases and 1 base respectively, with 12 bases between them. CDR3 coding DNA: TGTGCCAGCAGTCCACCACGTCGGGCCAAAAACATTCAGTACTTC. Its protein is CASSPPRRAKNIQYF.

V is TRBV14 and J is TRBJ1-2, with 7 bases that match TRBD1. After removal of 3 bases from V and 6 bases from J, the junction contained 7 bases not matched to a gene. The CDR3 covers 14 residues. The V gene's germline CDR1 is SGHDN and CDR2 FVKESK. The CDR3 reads CASSQQTTGNGYTF. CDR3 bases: TGTGCCAGCAGCCAGCAAACGACAGGGAATGGCTACACCTTC.

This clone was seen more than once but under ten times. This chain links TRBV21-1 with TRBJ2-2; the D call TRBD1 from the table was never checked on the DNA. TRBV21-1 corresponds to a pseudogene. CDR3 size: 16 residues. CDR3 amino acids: CAGPTKGNRSAGELFF. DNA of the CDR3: TGTGCCGGCCCCACCAAGGGGAACAGGTCGGCCGGGGAGCTGTTTTTT.

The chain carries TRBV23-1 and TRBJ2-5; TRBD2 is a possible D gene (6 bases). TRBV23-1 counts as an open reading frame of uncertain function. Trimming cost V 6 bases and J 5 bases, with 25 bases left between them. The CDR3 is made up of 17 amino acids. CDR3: CASRKKGSREHLETQYF. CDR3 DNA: TGCGCCAGCAGGAAAAAAGGAAGCCGGGAGCACCTGGAGACCCAGTACTTC.